This is a list of T cell receptor beta chains from one sample in a study of neurological immune-mediated disorders. TCRdb re-derived calls from the 5' RACE reads in MiXCR, one entry per CDR3 protein. Here the sample spans more than 45,000 distinct CDR3 sequences, about 4.2% being singletons. The specimen sequenced was PBMCs. The origin of the receptors is a man in his forties or fifties with multiple sclerosis. Both conserved end residues are part of each CDR3. The D gene is left open where the match is weak. The size of a clone is reported for some rows only, either as once, few or many, or as a class for expanded clones.

V gene,clone size,D gene,J gene,CDR3 DNA,CDR3 protein
TRBV29-1,NA,TRBD1,TRBJ2-3,TGCAGCGTTCCGTGGACAGGACGATTGGATACGCAGTATTTT,CSVPWTGRLDTQYF
TRBV19,NA,NA,TRBJ2-7,TGTGCCAGTAGTATTTCAGTTGGCTACGAGCAGTACTTC,CASSISVGYEQYF
TRBV7-8,few,NA,TRBJ2-4,TGTGCCAGCAGCCAGGACCGGGACGGAAACATTCAGTACTTC,CASSQDRDGNIQYF
TRBV5-6,many,TRBD1,TRBJ2-2,TGTGCCAGCAGACAGGGGTTAGCGAACACCGGGGAGCTGTTTTTT,CASRQGLANTGELFF
TRBV5-1,NA,TRBD2,TRBJ2-7,TGCGCCAGCAGCTTGGCCGGCCATAGCGGGGGGTCGTCCTACGAGCAGTACTTC,CASSLAGHSGGSSYEQYF
TRBV3-1,many,NA,TRBJ2-7,TGTGCCAGCAACGAGAGGGGGGGACAGCCCTACGAGCAGTACTTC,CASNERGGQPYEQYF
TRBV6-6,NA,TRBD1,TRBJ1-1,TGTGCCAGCAGTTACCCCGGGCGGACAGGGGTTGAAGCTTTCTTT,CASSYPGRTGVEAFF
TRBV6-1,NA,TRBD1,TRBJ2-7,TGTGCCAGCAGTCCTGGGACAGGGGATCCCGAGCAGTACTTC,CASSPGTGDPEQYF
TRBV7-3,few,NA,TRBJ2-1,TGTGCCAGCAGCGTCCAGGGACAACCGATCAATGAGCAGTTCTTC,CASSVQGQPINEQFF
TRBV7-2,many,NA,TRBJ2-7,TGTGCCAGCAGCCCAGTTGGTAGGCGCTCCTACGAGCAGTACTTC,CASSPVGRRSYEQYF
TRBV29-1,many,NA,TRBJ2-1,TGCAGCGTTAACACCCTGGGGCAGGGGGGATACAATGAGCAGTTCTTC,CSVNTLGQGGYNEQFF
TRBV11-3,many,TRBD1,TRBJ2-2,TGTGCCAGCAACAGAGGACAGGGGGCCCCCTCGAACACCGGGGAGCTGTTTTTT,CASNRGQGAPSNTGELFF
TRBV6-2/TRBV6-3,many,NA,TRBJ2-1,TGTGCCAGCAGTTTCAACAACAGGCGAATCTCCTACAATGAGCAGTTCTTC,CASSFNNRRISYNEQFF
TRBV7-9,many,NA,TRBJ1-4,TGTGCCAGCAGCTCAAGCCTACAGGGAGCAACTAATGAAAAACTGTTTTTT,CASSSSLQGATNEKLFF
TRBV20-1,NA,NA,TRBJ1-6,TGCAGTGCTAGAGTTTCAGGGAGGAATTCACCCCTCCACTTT,CSARVSGRNSPLHF
TRBV11-3,many,NA,TRBJ2-1,TGTGCCAGCAGTTCAGGGATCTTTTACAATGAGCAGTTCTTC,CASSSGIFYNEQFF
TRBV10-3,NA,NA,TRBJ2-5,TGTGCCATCAGCACGTTGGACATTCAAGAGACCCAGTACTTC,CAISTLDIQETQYF
TRBV5-6,few,NA,TRBJ2-7,TGTGCCAGCAGCTTACAGGGTGTCACCTACGAGCAGTACTTC,CASSLQGVTYEQYF
TRBV7-9,many,NA,TRBJ1-4,TGTGCCAGCAGCTCCGACCGTGCCGGGGGAGTACTGTTTTTT,CASSSDRAGGVLFF
TRBV5-1,NA,NA,TRBJ2-3,TGCGCCAGCAGCTTATTCGCGTCTGGCACAGATACGCAGTATTTT,CASSLFASGTDTQYF
TRBV10-3,few,NA,TRBJ2-3,TGTGCCATCAGTGAAAGCACCGCGACCACAGATACGCAGTATTTT,CAISESTATTDTQYF
TRBV3-1,NA,TRBD2,TRBJ2-7,TGTGCCAGCAGCTCCGTAGCGGGAGACAGCGAGCAGTACTTC,CASSSVAGDSEQYF
TRBV29-1,many,NA,TRBJ1-3,TGCAGCGTTGCAGGGGCTGGAAACACCATATATTTT,CSVAGAGNTIYF
TRBV6-2/TRBV6-3,many,TRBD2,TRBJ2-1,TGTGCCAGCAGTTTCCCTAGCGGGATCGGTCGGGATGAGCAGTTCTTC,CASSFPSGIGRDEQFF
TRBV5-6,many,NA,TRBJ2-2,TGTGCCAGCAGCTTCCCCTTTGGCGGGGAGCTGTTTTTT,CASSFPFGGELFF
TRBV2,many,NA,TRBJ2-3,TGTGCCTCAGACCGAGAGGCAGATACGCAGTATTTT,CASDREADTQYF
TRBV7-6,many,NA,TRBJ2-1,TGTGCCAGCAGCTTATCCCAAAACAATGAGCAGTTCTTC,CASSLSQNNEQFF
TRBV12-3/TRBV12-4,many,NA,TRBJ1-2,TGTGCCAGCAGTCCCCGAGGGCAGGCCTATGGCTACACCTTC,CASSPRGQAYGYTF
TRBV5-1,many,TRBD1,TRBJ2-3,TGCGCCAGCAGCCCGACAGGGCAAGTGAGTACGCAGTATTTT,CASSPTGQVSTQYF
TRBV10-3,many,NA,TRBJ2-2,TGTGCCATCACTTCCACGAACACCGGGGAGCTGTTTTTT,CAITSTNTGELFF
TRBV20-1,NA,TRBD1,TRBJ2-3,TGCAGTTCCGAGGACAGGGGGACAGATACGCAGTATTTT,CSSEDRGTDTQYF
TRBV20-1,NA,TRBD2,TRBJ2-1,TGCAGTGCTCCTCTAGCGGGAGAATACAATGAGCAGTTCTTC,CSAPLAGEYNEQFF
TRBV6-5,NA,NA,TRBJ1-5,TGTGCCAGCAGTTATTCTGCTTTTAATAGCAATCAGCCCCAGCATTTT,CASSYSAFNSNQPQHF
TRBV9,many,TRBD2,TRBJ2-5,TGTGCCAGCAGCGCCGGACTAGCGGGAGAAGAGACCCAGTACTTC,CASSAGLAGEETQYF
TRBV4-1,few,NA,TRBJ2-1,TGCGCCAGCAGCCAAACCCGACAAGGTTTAAATGAGCAGTTCTTC,CASSQTRQGLNEQFF
TRBV5-1,many,NA,TRBJ1-1,TGCGCCACCGCGGAGAGGGGGAACACTGAAGCTTTCTTT,CATAERGNTEAFF
TRBV3-1,many,TRBD2,TRBJ2-1,TGTGCCAGCAGCCTTCTAGCGGGTCCAGTCAATGAGCAGTTCTTC,CASSLLAGPVNEQFF
TRBV7-2,NA,TRBD2,TRBJ2-7,TGTGCCAGCAGCTTAGATCTGGGGGGGGTTCGGACCTACGAGCAGTACTTC,CASSLDLGGVRTYEQYF
TRBV7-6,many,NA,TRBJ1-1,TGTGCCAGCAGCTTATCGGGGGTTCGCACTGAAGCTTTCTTT,CASSLSGVRTEAFF